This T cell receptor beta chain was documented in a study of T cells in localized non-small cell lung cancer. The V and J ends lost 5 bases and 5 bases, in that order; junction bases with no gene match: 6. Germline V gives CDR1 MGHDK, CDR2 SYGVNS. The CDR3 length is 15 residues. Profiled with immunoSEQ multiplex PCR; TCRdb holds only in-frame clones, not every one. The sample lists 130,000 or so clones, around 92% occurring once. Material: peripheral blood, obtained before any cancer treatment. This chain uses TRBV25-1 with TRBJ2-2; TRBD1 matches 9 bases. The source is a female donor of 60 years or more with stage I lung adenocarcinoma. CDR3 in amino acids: CASSWTGVKTGELFF. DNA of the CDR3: TGTGCCAGCAGTTGGACAGGGGTAAAGACCGGGGAGCTGTTTTTT.